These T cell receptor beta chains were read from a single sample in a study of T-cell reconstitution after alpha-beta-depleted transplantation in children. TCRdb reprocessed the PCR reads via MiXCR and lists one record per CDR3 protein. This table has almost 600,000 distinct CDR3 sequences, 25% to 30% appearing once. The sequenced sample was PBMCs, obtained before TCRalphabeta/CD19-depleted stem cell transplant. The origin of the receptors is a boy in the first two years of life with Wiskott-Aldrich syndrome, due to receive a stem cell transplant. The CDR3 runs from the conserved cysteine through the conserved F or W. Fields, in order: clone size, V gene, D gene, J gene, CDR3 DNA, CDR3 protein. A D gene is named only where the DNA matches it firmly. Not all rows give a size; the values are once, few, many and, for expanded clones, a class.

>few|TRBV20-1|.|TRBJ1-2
TGCAGTGCTAGAGTTTCGGGGGGCTATGGCTACACCTTC
CSARVSGGYGYTF
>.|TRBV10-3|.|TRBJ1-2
TGTGCCACCCGGGACAACTCTGACCCCGGCTACACCTTC
CATRDNSDPGYTF
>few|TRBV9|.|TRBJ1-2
TGTGCCAGCAGCGTAGGGGACCCGCGGAGGGGCTACACCTTC
CASSVGDPRRGYTF
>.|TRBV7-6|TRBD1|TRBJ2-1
TGTGCCAGCAGCTTATATCTACAGGGGGATGAGCAGTTCTTC
CASSLYLQGDEQFF
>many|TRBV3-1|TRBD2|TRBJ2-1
TGTGCCAGCAGCCAAGGGACTAGCGCCTACAATGAGCAGTTCTTC
CASSQGTSAYNEQFF
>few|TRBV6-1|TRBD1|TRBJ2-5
TGTGCCAGCAGGGACACAGGGGGGCAAGAGACCCAGTACTTC
CASRDTGGQETQYF
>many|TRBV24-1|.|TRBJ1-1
TGTGCCACCAGTGATTGGGGAGGGACTGAAGCTTTCTTT
CATSDWGGTEAFF
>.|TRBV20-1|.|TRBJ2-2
TGCAGTGCAGTGCGGTTAAGAAACACCGGGGAGCTGTTTTTT
CSAVRLRNTGELFF
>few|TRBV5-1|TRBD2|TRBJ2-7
TGCGCCAGCAGCTCTACTAGCGGGAGTTTTGACGAGCAGTACTTC
CASSSTSGSFDEQYF
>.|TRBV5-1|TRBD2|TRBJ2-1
TGCGCCAGCAGCTTTATCAGCGGGGGTTACAATGAGCAGTTCTTC
CASSFISGGYNEQFF
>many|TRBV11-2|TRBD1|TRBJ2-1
TGTGCCAGCAGCTTAGTACAGGGGCACAATGAGCAGTTCTTC
CASSLVQGHNEQFF
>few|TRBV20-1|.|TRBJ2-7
TGCAGTGCTAGTGGGGGACACTCTTCCTACGAGCAGTACTTC
CSASGGHSSYEQYF
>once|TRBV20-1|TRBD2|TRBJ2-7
TGCAGTGCCCCCGGGACTAGCGTCTACGAGCAGTACTTC
CSAPGTSVYEQYF
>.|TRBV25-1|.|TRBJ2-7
TGTGCCAGCAGTGATGACAGGCATGAGCAGTACTTC
CASSDDRHEQYF